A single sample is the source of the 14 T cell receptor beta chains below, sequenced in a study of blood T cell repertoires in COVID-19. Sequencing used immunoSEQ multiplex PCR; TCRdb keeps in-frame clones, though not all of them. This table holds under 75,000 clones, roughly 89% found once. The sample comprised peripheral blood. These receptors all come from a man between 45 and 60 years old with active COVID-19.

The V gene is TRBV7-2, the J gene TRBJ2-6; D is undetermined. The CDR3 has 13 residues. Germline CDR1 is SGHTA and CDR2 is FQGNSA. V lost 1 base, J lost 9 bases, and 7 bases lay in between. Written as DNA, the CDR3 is TGTGCCAGCAGCTTAGACGGTCGCAACGTCCTGACTTTC. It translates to CASSLDGRNVLTF. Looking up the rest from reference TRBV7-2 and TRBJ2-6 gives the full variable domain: GAGVSQSPSNKVTEKGKDVELRCDPISGHTALYWYRQSLGQGLEFLIYFQGNSAPDKSGLPSDRFSAERTGGSVSTLTIQRTQQEDSAVYLCASSLDGRNVLTFGAGSRLTVL.

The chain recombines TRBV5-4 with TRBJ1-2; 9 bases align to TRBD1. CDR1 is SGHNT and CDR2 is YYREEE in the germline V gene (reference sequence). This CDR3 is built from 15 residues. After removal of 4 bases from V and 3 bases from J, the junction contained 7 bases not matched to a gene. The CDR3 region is CASSPGQGRHYGYTF. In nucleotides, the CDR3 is TGTGCCAGCAGCCCAGGACAGGGGCGACACTATGGCTACACCTTC.

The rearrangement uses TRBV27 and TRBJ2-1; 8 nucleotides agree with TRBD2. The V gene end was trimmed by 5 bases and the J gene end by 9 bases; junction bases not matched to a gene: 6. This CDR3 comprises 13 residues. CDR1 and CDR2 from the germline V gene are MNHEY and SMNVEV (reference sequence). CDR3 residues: CASSKGLVGEQFF. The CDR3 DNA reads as TGTGCCAGCAGTAAGGGACTAGTGGGTGAGCAGTTCTTC.

CDR3 region: CASSPRDYAYEQYF. The CDR3 DNA sequence: TGTGCCAGCAGCCCCCGGGACTACGCCTACGAGCAGTACTTC. The rearrangement uses TRBV7-9 and TRBJ2-7; 7 bases map to TRBD2. This CDR3 has 14 amino acids. V shed 5 bases and J 2 bases; nucleotides not matched to a gene: 6. Per the germline V gene, CDR1 is SEHNR and CDR2 is FQNEAQ (reference sequence).

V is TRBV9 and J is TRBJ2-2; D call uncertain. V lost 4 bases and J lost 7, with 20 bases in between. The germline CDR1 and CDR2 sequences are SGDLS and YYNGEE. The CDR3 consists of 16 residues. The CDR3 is CASSPSGVTRVGELFF. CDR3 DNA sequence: TGTGCCAGCAGCCCCTCCGGTGTGACTCGGGTCGGGGAGCTGTTTTTT.

The CDR3 bases are TGTGCCAGCAGTGGAACAGGGGGAGCGCAGTTCTTC. Encoded protein: CASSGTGGAQFF. This chain uses TRBV2 with TRBJ2-1, with 8 bases that match TRBD1. The V segment lost 4 bases and the J segment 12 bases; nucleotides outside the gene matches: 5. Germline CDR1 reads SNHLY; CDR2 reads FYNNEI. The CDR3 runs 12 residues.

CDR3 DNA: TGTGCCAGCTCATCGCAGGGGGCGTGGGACGAGCAGTACTTC. Amino acid sequence: CASSSQGAWDEQYF. The V and J genes are TRBV18 and TRBJ2-7, with 8 bases matching TRBD1. The J segment lost 5 bases and the V segment lost 5 bases, leaving 8 bases of the junction unmatched. Germline CDR1 KGHSH, CDR2 LQKENI. The CDR3 extends over 14 amino acids.

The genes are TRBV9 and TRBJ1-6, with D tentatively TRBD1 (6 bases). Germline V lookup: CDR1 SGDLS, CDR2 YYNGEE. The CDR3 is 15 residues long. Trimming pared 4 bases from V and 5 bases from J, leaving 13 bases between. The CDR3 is CASSPDGQHNSPLHF. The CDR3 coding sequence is TGTGCCAGCAGCCCAGATGGACAGCATAATTCACCCCTCCACTTT.

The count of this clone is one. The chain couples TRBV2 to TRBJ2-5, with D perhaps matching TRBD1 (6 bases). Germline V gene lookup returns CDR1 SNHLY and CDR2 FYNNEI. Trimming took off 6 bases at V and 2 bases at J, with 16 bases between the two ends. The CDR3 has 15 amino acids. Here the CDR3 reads CASRLQGYRQETQYF. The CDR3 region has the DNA TGTGCCAGCAGGCTCCAGGGGTATCGGCAAGAGACCCAGTACTTC.

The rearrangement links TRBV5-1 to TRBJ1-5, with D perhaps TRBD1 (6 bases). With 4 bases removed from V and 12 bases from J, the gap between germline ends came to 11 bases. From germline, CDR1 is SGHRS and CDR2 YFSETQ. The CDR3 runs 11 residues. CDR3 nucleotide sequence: TGCGCCAGCAGCCCAAGGGGACACCAGCATTTT. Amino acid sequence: CASSPRGHQHF.

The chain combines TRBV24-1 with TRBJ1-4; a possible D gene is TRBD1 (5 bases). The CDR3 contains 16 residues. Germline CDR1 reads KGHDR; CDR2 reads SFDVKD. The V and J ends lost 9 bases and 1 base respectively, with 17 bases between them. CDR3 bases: TGTGCCACCGCTGACAGCGAAATACTAACTAATGAAAAACTGTTTTTT. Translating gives CATADSEILTNEKLFF.

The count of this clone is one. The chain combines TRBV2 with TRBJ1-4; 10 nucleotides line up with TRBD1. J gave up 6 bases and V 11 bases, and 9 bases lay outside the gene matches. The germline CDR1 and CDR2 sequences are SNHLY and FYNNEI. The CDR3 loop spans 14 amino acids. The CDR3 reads CAVKTGGEYEKLFF. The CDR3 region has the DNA TGTGCCGTCAAGACAGGGGGCGAGTATGAAAAACTGTTTTTT.

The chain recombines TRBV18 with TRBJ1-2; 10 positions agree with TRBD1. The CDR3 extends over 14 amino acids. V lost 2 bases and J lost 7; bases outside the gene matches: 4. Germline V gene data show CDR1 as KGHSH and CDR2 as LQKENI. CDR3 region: CASSPEGQGSGYTF. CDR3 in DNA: TGTGCCAGCTCACCAGAGGGACAGGGGAGTGGCTACACCTTC.

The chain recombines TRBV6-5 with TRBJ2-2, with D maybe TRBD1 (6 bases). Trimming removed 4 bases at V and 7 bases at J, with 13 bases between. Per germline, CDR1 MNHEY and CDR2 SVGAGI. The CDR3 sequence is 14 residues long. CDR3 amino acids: CASSSTTGNGELFF. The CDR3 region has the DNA TGTGCCAGCAGTTCCACGACAGGAAACGGGGAGCTGTTTTTT.